This is a list of T cell receptor beta chains from one sample in a study of Graves' ophthalmopathy and Graves' hyperthyroidism. TCRdb re-called the multiplex PCR reads through MiXCR, storing one row per CDR3 protein. Found here are some 380,000 distinct CDR3 sequences, just over 15% of them singletons; the top ten hold about 7%. The specimen was peripheral blood. These receptors were collected from a woman younger than 30 with stable Graves' hyperthyroidism. Both conserved end residues are part of each CDR3. D genes are given only for firm matches. A row's size may be missing; if present it is once, few, many or a size class.

. | TRBJ2-7 | many | TRBV12-3/TRBV12-4 | TGTGCCAGCAGTTTAGAGGGGAGTAACTACGAGCAGTACTTC | CASSLEGSNYEQYF
. | TRBJ1-5 | many | TRBV6-1 | TGTGCCAGCGGTGAAGATCAGCCCCAGCATTTT | CASGEDQPQHF
TRBD1 | TRBJ2-5 | many | TRBV7-2 | TGTGCCAGCAGCATTCCCGGGACAGCGTACCAAGAGACCCAGTACTTC | CASSIPGTAYQETQYF
. | TRBJ2-5 | . | TRBV3-1 | TGTGCCAGCACTAAGACTAGTGCCCAAGAGACCCAGTACTTC | CASTKTSAQETQYF
. | TRBJ1-6 | . | TRBV28 | TGTGCCAGCACCAACCCCCACACCTACGGGGGGAGCTCACCCCTCCACTTT | CASTNPHTYGGSSPLHF
TRBD1 | TRBJ1-2 | many | TRBV29-1 | TGCAGCGTTGAAGCCCCACAAACCGACAGGGCGAGCTATGGCTACACCTTC | CSVEAPQTDRASYGYTF
. | TRBJ1-2 | many | TRBV24-1 | TGTGCCACCAGTGATTACAACGATGGCTACACCTTC | CATSDYNDGYTF
. | TRBJ2-7 | few | TRBV29-1 | TGCAGCGTTGAAGGAGTAAGGGCGGGCGACTCCTACGAGCAGTACTTC | CSVEGVRAGDSYEQYF
. | TRBJ1-1 | many | TRBV14 | TGTGCCAGCAGCCAAGTCAACCTGAACACTGAAGCTTTCTTT | CASSQVNLNTEAFF
. | TRBJ1-1 | . | TRBV24-1 | TGTGCCACCAGTGGGGCAGGTTCCTCCGGTGAAGCTTTCTTT | CATSGAGSSGEAFF
. | TRBJ2-7 | . | TRBV18 | TGTGCCAGCTCACCAAAAGGTCTCTTGGGTCGAGGGTGGTACTACGAGCAGTACTTC | CASSPKGLLGRGWYYEQYF
TRBD1 | TRBJ1-2 | many | TRBV19 | TGTGCCAGTAGTTCCGAAAGACAGGGTAGTTATGGCTACACCTTC | CASSSERQGSYGYTF
. | TRBJ1-1 | many | TRBV12-3/TRBV12-4 | TGTGCCAGCAGTTTCGGACGGGTGAACACTGAAGCTTTCTTT | CASSFGRVNTEAFF
. | TRBJ2-7 | . | TRBV6-1 | TGTGCCAGCACCCTACAGGACATAAGCTCCTACGAGCAGTACTTC | CASTLQDISSYEQYF
TRBD1 | TRBJ1-6 | many | TRBV5-1 | TGCGCCAGCAGTCCCGGGACAGGGGAATCACCCCTCCACTTT | CASSPGTGESPLHF
TRBD1 | TRBJ1-5 | many | TRBV6-2/TRBV6-3 | TGTGCCAGCAGCCTAACAGGGGAGTATCAGCCCCAGCATTTT | CASSLTGEYQPQHF
TRBD1 | TRBJ1-1 | . | TRBV13 | TGTGCCAGCAGCATAGGACAGGGTTGGACTGAAGCTTTCTTT | CASSIGQGWTEAFF
TRBD1 | TRBJ2-7 | many | TRBV11-3 | TGTGCCAGCAGCTTAGATGGAACAGGGGCCCACGAGCAGTACTTC | CASSLDGTGAHEQYF
TRBD2 | TRBJ2-7 | many | TRBV6-4 | TGTGCCAGCAGTGACCTTGGGGCTAGCGGGGCGATCACCTACGAGCAGTACTTC | CASSDLGASGAITYEQYF
. | TRBJ1-2 | many | TRBV27 | TGTGCCAGCAGTTTATTTGGGGGCAACTATGGCTACACCTTC | CASSLFGGNYGYTF
TRBD1 | TRBJ1-2 | many | TRBV20-1 | TGCAGTGCTAGCCCACTGGACAGGGACTATGGCTACACCTTC | CSASPLDRDYGYTF
. | TRBJ1-1 | many | TRBV12-3/TRBV12-4 | TGTGCCAGCAGTTTGAATGGTAGGCCTGAAGCTTTCTTT | CASSLNGRPEAFF
. | TRBJ2-7 | many | TRBV24-1 | TGTGCCACCAGTACCCCGGCGACCTACGAGCAGTACTTC | CATSTPATYEQYF
. | TRBJ1-5 | many | TRBV19 | TGTGCCAGTAGTCGGACCAATCAGCCCCAGCATTTT | CASSRTNQPQHF
. | TRBJ2-2 | many | TRBV7-2 | TGTGCCAGCAGCCGTCGGGTGAACACCGGGGAGCTGTTTTTT | CASSRRVNTGELFF
TRBD1 | TRBJ1-1 | . | TRBV4-1 | TGCGCCAGCAGAAACTATCAGGGGGCAGGCACTGAAGCTTTCTTT | CASRNYQGAGTEAFF
. | TRBJ1-1 | once | TRBV12-3/TRBV12-4 | TGTGCCAGCACCTACGGGTCAGCGGGAACTGAAGCTTTCTTT | CASTYGSAGTEAFF
. | TRBJ1-2 | . | TRBV5-1 | TGCGCCAGCAGACCCGGGACATTCACCTATGGCTACACCTTC | CASRPGTFTYGYTF
TRBD1 | TRBJ1-3 | many | TRBV12-3/TRBV12-4 | TGTGCCAGCAGCCAAACCTCAGGGGGCGGACGAAACACCATATATTTT | CASSQTSGGGRNTIYF
. | TRBJ1-1 | many | TRBV15 | TGTGCCACCAGCACGTCTTTCGGGGGCACTGAAGCTTTCTTT | CATSTSFGGTEAFF
TRBD1 | TRBJ1-2 | many | TRBV20-1 | TGCAGTGCCCCCCCGGGCTCACAGGGGTCTAACTATGGCTACACCTTC | CSAPPGSQGSNYGYTF
. | TRBJ2-7 | many | TRBV19 | TGTGCCAGTAGTCCACAGGTTGGCGAGCAGTACTTC | CASSPQVGEQYF
. | TRBJ1-2 | many | TRBV10-3 | TGTGCCATCAGTGAGCCCACAGCTAACTATGGCTACACCTTC | CAISEPTANYGYTF
. | TRBJ2-2 | . | TRBV6-2/TRBV6-3 | TGTGCCAGCAGCCGGACAGAGGGGATTGGGGGGGCCACCGGGGAGCTGTTTTTT | CASSRTEGIGGATGELFF
. | TRBJ2-7 | many | TRBV12-5 | TGTGCTAGTGTCAAGGGCCTTCTCTCCTACGAGCAGTACTTC | CASVKGLLSYEQYF
. | TRBJ1-1 | many | TRBV10-3 | TGTGCCATCTCGGGGGGGGCGAACACTGAAGCTTTCTTT | CAISGGANTEAFF
. | TRBJ2-7 | . | TRBV7-3 | TGTGCCAGCAGCTTATATTCGGGAAAGCAGTACTTC | CASSLYSGKQYF
TRBD2 | TRBJ2-2 | . | TRBV6-1 | TGTGCCAGCAGTGGGACTAGCGGGGGGGCAAGCGGAACCGGGGAGCTGTTTTTT | CASSGTSGGASGTGELFF
. | TRBJ1-1 | many | TRBV20-1 | TGCAGTGCTAGACCCCATCGGAACACTGAAGCTTTCTTT | CSARPHRNTEAFF
TRBD1 | TRBJ2-2 | many | TRBV11-3 | TGTGCCAGCAACCCGGACAGGGTTGGGACCGGGGAGCTGTTTTTT | CASNPDRVGTGELFF
. | TRBJ1-5 | . | TRBV27 | TGTGCCAGCAGCTTACAGAAAACAGACCAGCCCCAGCATTTT | CASSLQKTDQPQHF
. | TRBJ2-2 | many | TRBV6-2/TRBV6-3 | TGTGCCACCGCGCAAGCCCCTTTCACCGGGGAGCTGTTTTTT | CATAQAPFTGELFF
. | TRBJ1-3 | few | TRBV7-2 | TGTGCCAGCAGCGAGTATCGGATGGGAAACACCATATATTTT | CASSEYRMGNTIYF
TRBD1 | TRBJ1-6 | many | TRBV19 | TGTGCCAGTAGTATTAGACAGGGGGAACGGAATTCACCCCTCCACTTT | CASSIRQGERNSPLHF
TRBD2 | TRBJ2-5 | few | TRBV20-1 | TGCAGTGCTCCCGGGACTAGCGGGGGGGAAGTGGAGGCCCAGTACTTC | CSAPGTSGGEVEAQYF
TRBD2 | TRBJ2-5 | many | TRBV12-3/TRBV12-4 | TGTGCCAGCAGTGTAGCGGGGGTGACCCAGTACTTC | CASSVAGVTQYF
. | TRBJ1-2 | . | TRBV27 | TGTGCCAGCAAGGGCAGACCCCAAGCTAACTATGGCTACACCTTC | CASKGRPQANYGYTF
TRBD1 | TRBJ1-2 | . | TRBV9 | TGTGCCAGCAGCACCGGACAGGCGGCAGGCTATGGCTACACCTTC | CASSTGQAAGYGYTF
TRBD1 | TRBJ2-5 | many | TRBV4-1 | TGCGCCAGCAGAGACAGGGGGAAAGAGACCCAGTACTTC | CASRDRGKETQYF
. | TRBJ1-1 | many | TRBV7-2 | TGTGCCAGCAGTCCTACAGCCGCCTTGAACACTGAAGCTTTCTTT | CASSPTAALNTEAFF
TRBD1 | TRBJ1-1 | . | TRBV5-1 | TGCGCCAGCCGACTCCCGGGACAGGGGTTATCTGAAGCTTTCTTT | CASRLPGQGLSEAFF
. | TRBJ1-3 | few | TRBV19 | TGTGCCAGTAGTCGGGCAAACCGGCGAGGAAACACCATATATTTT | CASSRANRRGNTIYF
TRBD1 | TRBJ1-2 | many | TRBV13 | TGTGCCAGCAGCTTGACAGGGGGCGCCCATGGCTACACCTTC | CASSLTGGAHGYTF
. | TRBJ2-5 | many | TRBV3-1 | TGTGCCAGCAGCCAAGTTATGGTGGCAGAGCAAGAGACCCAGTACTTC | CASSQVMVAEQETQYF
TRBD1 | TRBJ1-2 | few | TRBV29-1 | TGCAGCGTTGGGGACAGGGAGGAGGGCTACACCTTC | CSVGDREEGYTF
. | TRBJ1-2 | few | TRBV14 | TGTGCCAGCAGCCAAAGGGGTTCCTATGGCTACACCTTC | CASSQRGSYGYTF